The clone carrying this T cell receptor (beta chain) is labeled medium-sized (0.01 to 0.1%). Its cognate antigen is unknown. TCRdb reanalyzed the PCR reads via MiXCR. Of under 35,000 clones in the sample, about 20% are singletons; the top ten hold approximately 20%. V lost 6 bases and J lost 1; bases outside the gene matches: 3. The CDR3 covers 14 residues. Germline loops: CDR1 MDHEN, CDR2 SYDVKM. The sample is drawn from a study of metastatic and nonmetastatic thyroid tumors. Notes on the study in general: TCR beta diversity was reportedly significantly higher in malignant thyroid tumors than benign nodules, in blood and tumor.

Each patient came to thyroid surgery without any prior treatment (of any kind). The specimen was blood. The clonotype originates from a female donor with papillary thyroid cancer or a benign thyroid nodule (not recorded which). Some clones in this sample may be carry-over from other donors' samples. The chain is built from TRBV28 and TRBJ1-3; 7 bases match TRBD1. CDR3 DNA sequence: TGTGCCAGCAGACAGGGGTCTTCTGGAAACACCATATATTTT. This encodes CASRQGSSGNTIYF. Full variable domain (remainder filled in from reference TRBV28 and TRBJ1-3): DVKVTQSSRYLVKRTGEKVFLECVQDMDHENMFWYRQDPGLGLRLIYFSYDVKMKEKGDIPEGYSVSREKKERFSLILESASTNQTSMYLCASRQGSSGNTIYFGEGSWLTVV.